Listed below are T cell receptor beta chains from one sample, sequenced in a study of blood T cell repertoires in COVID-19. Produced via immunoSEQ multiplex PCR; TCRdb's table is partial and in-frame only. The profile shows 310,000 or so clones, approximately 83% of them singletons. The specimen sequenced was peripheral blood. The receptor set was obtained from a woman in her 30s who had recovered from COVID-19. The CDR3 runs from the conserved cysteine through the conserved F or W. A D gene is named only where the DNA matches it firmly. Clone sizes are given selectively: once, few, many, or a class where the clone is expanded.

TRBJ2-3,NA,TRBV7-2,NA,CASSPVGIQDTQYF,TGTGCCAGCAGCCCCGTCGGGATTCAAGATACGCAGTATTTT
TRBJ2-7,TRBD2,TRBV2,NA,CASSGAPGGEQYF,TGTGCCAGCAGTGGGGCGCCCGGGGGGGAGCAGTACTTC
TRBJ2-1,NA,TRBV2,NA,CASSPRPGGNEQFF,TGTGCCAGCAGTCCCCGCCCAGGAGGCAATGAGCAGTTCTTC
TRBJ2-1,NA,TRBV4-3,NA,CASSQVLRVEQFF,TGCGCCAGCAGCCAAGTCTTGCGCGTTGAGCAGTTCTTC
TRBJ1-1,NA,TRBV15,NA,CATSRVGGTEAFF,TGTGCCACCAGCAGAGTGGGGGGAACTGAAGCTTTCTTT
TRBJ2-5,TRBD2,TRBV5-8,NA,CASSPGLAGVAYQETQYF,TGTGCCAGCAGCCCAGGACTAGCGGGGGTCGCGTACCAAGAGACCCAGTACTTC
TRBJ2-1,TRBD1,TRBV19,NA,CASRQTGGSYNEQFF,TGTGCCAGCCGTCAAACAGGGGGCTCCTACAATGAGCAGTTCTTC
TRBJ2-2,NA,TRBV28,NA,CASMGQSTGELFF,TGTGCCAGCATGGGGCAGTCCACCGGGGAGCTGTTTTTT
TRBJ2-7,TRBD1,TRBV28,once,CASSTWDSSYEQYF,TGTGCCAGCAGTACGTGGGACAGCTCCTACGAGCAGTACTTC
TRBJ2-7,NA,TRBV7-2,NA,CASSRDSSYEQYF,TGTGCCAGCAGCAGGGACTCCTCCTACGAGCAGTACTTC
TRBJ1-1,NA,TRBV29-1,NA,CSVESGNTEAFF,TGCAGCGTTGAATCCGGGAACACTGAAGCTTTCTTT
TRBJ2-7,NA,TRBV5-8,once,CASSLEQATYEQYF,TGTGCCAGCAGCTTGGAACAGGCCACCTACGAGCAGTACTTC
TRBJ1-5,NA,TRBV6-6,NA,CASTSRQFSNQPQHF,TGTGCCAGCACCAGTAGACAATTTAGCAATCAGCCCCAGCATTTT
TRBJ1-1,TRBD1,TRBV9,NA,CASSRDSLEAFF,TGTGCCAGCAGCCGGGACAGCCTTGAAGCTTTCTTT
TRBJ2-7,NA,TRBV19,NA,CASSISGVSSYEQYF,TGTGCCAGTAGTATTAGCGGCGTTAGCTCCTACGAGCAGTACTTC
TRBJ1-2,TRBD1,TRBV6-5,NA,CASGNTGGAGGGYTF,TGTGCCAGCGGAAATACAGGGGGCGCGGGCGGAGGCTACACCTTC
TRBJ2-5,TRBD1,TRBV5-1,NA,CASSPRTGIQETQYF,TGCGCCAGCAGCCCAAGGACAGGTATCCAAGAGACCCAGTACTTC
TRBJ2-3,NA,TRBV28,NA,CASSFAGRLASTTDTQYF,TGTGCCAGCAGTTTTGCGGGTCGTCTAGCTTCCACCACAGATACGCAGTATTTT
TRBJ1-6,TRBD1,TRBV10-3,NA,CAISEDRDSPLHF,TGTGCCATCAGTGAGGACAGGGATTCACCCCTCCACTTT
TRBJ1-2,NA,TRBV28,NA,CASSLRRGTAYGYTF,TGTGCCAGCAGTTTAAGGAGGGGCACCGCCTATGGCTACACCTTC
TRBJ1-4,NA,TRBV30,few,CAWSPGLDEKLFF,TGTGCCTGGAGTCCGGGGTTGGATGAAAAACTGTTTTTT
TRBJ2-2,NA,TRBV9,NA,CASSVGGVGTGELFF,TGTGCCAGCAGCGTCGGTGGTGTTGGCACCGGGGAGCTGTTTTTT
TRBJ2-7,NA,TRBV25-1,NA,CASSERARSSYEQYF,TGTGCCAGCAGTGAGAGGGCGCGGAGCTCCTACGAGCAGTACTTC
TRBJ2-3,TRBD2,TRBV11-2,NA,CASSLEGRVVDTQYF,TGTGCCAGCAGCTTAGAGGGGAGGGTGGTAGATACGCAGTATTTT
TRBJ2-3,TRBD1,TRBV6-5,NA,CATAPTGQGYDTQYF,TGTGCCACTGCGCCCACGGGACAGGGTTATGATACGCAGTATTTT
TRBJ2-1,TRBD1,TRBV5-1,NA,CASSIGQGWNEQFF,TGCGCCAGCAGCATAGGACAGGGTTGGAATGAGCAGTTCTTC
TRBJ1-4,TRBD1,TRBV7-9,NA,CASSFRQGNEKLFF,TGTGCCAGCAGCTTTCGACAGGGTAATGAAAAACTGTTTTTT
TRBJ1-1,NA,TRBV12-2,few,CASRLAGAAGKLPQMNTEAFF,TGTGCAAGTCGCTTAGCTGGTGCTGCGGGGAAACTCCCTCAAATGAACACTGAAGCTTTCTTT
TRBJ2-4,TRBD1,TRBV25-1,NA,CASSEGQGIDIQYF,TGTGCCAGCAGTGAGGGACAGGGAATTGACATTCAGTACTTC
TRBJ1-6,NA,TRBV2,NA,CASSVKRSDSPLHF,TGTGCCAGCAGTGTAAAGAGGAGCGATTCACCCCTCCACTTT
TRBJ2-7,NA,TRBV3-1/TRBV3-2,NA,CASSQVYIGGPRREQYF,TGTGCCAGCAGCCAAGTGTATATAGGGGGACCCAGGAGGGAGCAGTACTTC
TRBJ2-5,TRBD2,TRBV12-5,once,CASGLAGLVGGGSETQYF,TGTGCTAGTGGTTTGGCGGGACTAGTTGGTGGTGGCTCCGAGACCCAGTACTTC
TRBJ1-2,TRBD1,TRBV19,NA,CASSIAGGTDYGYTF,TGTGCCAGTAGTATTGCAGGGGGCACGGACTATGGCTACACCTTC
TRBJ1-4,TRBD1,TRBV4-1,NA,CASSQGQGGEKLFF,TGCGCCAGCAGCCAGGGACAGGGAGGTGAAAAACTGTTTTTT
TRBJ2-4,TRBD2,TRBV7-9,NA,CASSTPPEMVAGGFNIQYF,TGTGCCAGCAGCACGCCCCCGGAGATGGTAGCGGGAGGGTTTAACATTCAGTACTTC
TRBJ1-4,TRBD1,TRBV6-5,NA,CASSRGGANEKLFF,TGTGCCAGCAGTAGAGGGGGCGCGAATGAAAAACTGTTTTTT
TRBJ2-7,TRBD1,TRBV6-8,NA,CASSYRDRVYEQYF,TGTGCCAGCAGTTACCGGGACAGGGTCTACGAGCAGTACTTC
TRBJ1-1,NA,TRBV7-9,NA,CASSPSGGTEAFF,TGTGCCAGCAGCCCGTCGGGGGGGACTGAAGCTTTCTTT
TRBJ2-7,NA,TRBV6-6,once,CASSYVLYEQYF,TGTGCCAGCAGTTACGTTCTCTACGAGCAGTACTTC
TRBJ2-7,TRBD1,TRBV6-5,NA,CASSSEGQGRFEQYF,TGTGCCAGCAGTTCCGAGGGACAGGGTAGGTTCGAGCAGTACTTC
TRBJ1-6,NA,TRBV9,many,CASSVGGSGNSPLHF,TGTGCCAGCAGCGTAGGGGGCAGTGGTAATTCACCCCTCCACTTT
TRBJ1-4,TRBD1,TRBV7-8,NA,CASSLGQGATNEKLFF,TGTGCCAGCAGCTTGGGGCAGGGGGCGACTAATGAAAAACTGTTTTTT
TRBJ2-7,NA,TRBV7-2,NA,CASSLVGSGYEQYF,TGTGCCAGCAGCTTAGTTGGTAGCGGCTACGAGCAGTACTTC
TRBJ2-7,NA,TRBV6-5,NA,CASRLDSTVPYEQYF,TGTGCCAGCAGATTGGACAGTACGGTTCCCTACGAGCAGTACTTC
TRBJ1-1,NA,TRBV29-1,NA,CSVEGWQKNTEAFF,TGCAGCGTTGAAGGCTGGCAGAAGAACACTGAAGCTTTCTTT
TRBJ1-1,NA,TRBV6-6,once,CASNTDRNTEAFF,TGTGCCAGCAACACCGACAGGAACACTGAAGCTTTCTTT
TRBJ1-2,TRBD1,TRBV4-3,NA,CASSQADRGRRFSLEMDGYTF,TGCGCCAGCAGCCAAGCGGACAGGGGGCGACGTTTTTCGCTTGAAATGGATGGCTACACCTTC
TRBJ2-7,TRBD1,TRBV15,once,CATSPPDRVKVEQYF,TGTGCCACCAGCCCCCCGGACAGGGTTAAAGTCGAGCAGTACTTC
TRBJ2-3,TRBD1,TRBV5-5,NA,CASSLDPGQSTDTQYF,TGTGCCAGCAGCTTGGATCCGGGACAGAGCACAGATACGCAGTATTTT
TRBJ2-3,NA,TRBV13,NA,CASKQRFTTDTQYF,TGTGCCAGCAAACAGCGGTTTACAACAGATACGCAGTATTTT
TRBJ2-7,TRBD1,TRBV5-4,NA,CASGTGMYEQYF,TGTGCCAGCGGGACAGGGATGTACGAGCAGTACTTC